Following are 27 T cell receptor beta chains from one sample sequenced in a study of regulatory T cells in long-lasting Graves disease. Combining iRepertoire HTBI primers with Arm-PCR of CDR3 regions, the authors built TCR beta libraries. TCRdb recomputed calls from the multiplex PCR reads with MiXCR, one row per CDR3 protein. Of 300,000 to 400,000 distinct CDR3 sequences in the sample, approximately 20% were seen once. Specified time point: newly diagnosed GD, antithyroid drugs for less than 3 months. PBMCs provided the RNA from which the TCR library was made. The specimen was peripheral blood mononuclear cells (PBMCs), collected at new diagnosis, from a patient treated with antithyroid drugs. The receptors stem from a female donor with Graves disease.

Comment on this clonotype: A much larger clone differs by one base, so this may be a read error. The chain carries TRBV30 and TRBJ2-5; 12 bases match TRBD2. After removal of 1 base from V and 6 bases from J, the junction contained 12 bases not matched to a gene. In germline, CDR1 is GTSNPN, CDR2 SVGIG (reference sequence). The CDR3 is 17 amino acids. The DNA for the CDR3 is TGTGCCTGGAGTGCGTCTAGCGGGAGGGCCATGGAGAAGACCCAGTACTTC. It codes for CAWSASSGRAMEKTQYF.

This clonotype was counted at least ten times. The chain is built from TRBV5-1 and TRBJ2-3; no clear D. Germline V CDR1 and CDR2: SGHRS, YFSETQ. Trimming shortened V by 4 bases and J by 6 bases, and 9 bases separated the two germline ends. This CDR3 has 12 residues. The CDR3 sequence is CASSPPEDTQYF. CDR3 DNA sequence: TGCGCCAGCAGCCCCCCAGAGGATACGCAGTATTTT.

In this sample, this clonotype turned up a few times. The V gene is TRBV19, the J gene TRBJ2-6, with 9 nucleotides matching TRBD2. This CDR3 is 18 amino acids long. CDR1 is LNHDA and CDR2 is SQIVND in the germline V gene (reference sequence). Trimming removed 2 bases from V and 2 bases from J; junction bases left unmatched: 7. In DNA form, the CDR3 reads TGTGCCAGTAGTATAAGTGGGACTAGCCGGCCTGGGGCCAACGTCCTGACTTTC. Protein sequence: CASSISGTSRPGANVLTF.

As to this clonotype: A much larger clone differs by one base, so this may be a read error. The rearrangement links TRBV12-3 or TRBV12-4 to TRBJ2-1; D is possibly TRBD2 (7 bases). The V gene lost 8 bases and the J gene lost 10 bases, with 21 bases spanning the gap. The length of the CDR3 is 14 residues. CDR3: CASGGDWGAYEQFF. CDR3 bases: TGTGCCAGCGGGGGGGACTGGGGGGCCTACGAGCAGTTCTTC.

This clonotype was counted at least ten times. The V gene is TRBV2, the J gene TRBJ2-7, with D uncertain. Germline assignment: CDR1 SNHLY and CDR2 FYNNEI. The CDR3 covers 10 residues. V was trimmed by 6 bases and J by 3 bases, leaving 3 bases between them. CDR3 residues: CASRDYEQYF. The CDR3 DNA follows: TGTGCCAGCAGAGACTACGAGCAGTACTTC.

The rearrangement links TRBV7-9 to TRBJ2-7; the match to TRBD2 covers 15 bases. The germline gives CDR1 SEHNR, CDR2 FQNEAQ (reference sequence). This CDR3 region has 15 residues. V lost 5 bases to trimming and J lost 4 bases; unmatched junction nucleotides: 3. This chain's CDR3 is CASSAGTSGRYEQYF. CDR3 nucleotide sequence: TGTGCCAGCAGCGCTGGGACTAGCGGGAGGTACGAGCAGTACTTC.

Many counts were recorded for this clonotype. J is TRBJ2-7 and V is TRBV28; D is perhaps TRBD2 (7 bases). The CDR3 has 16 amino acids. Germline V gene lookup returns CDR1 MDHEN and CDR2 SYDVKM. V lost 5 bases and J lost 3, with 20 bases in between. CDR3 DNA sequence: TGTGCCAGCAGTCGTGGGGGGGCTAGGGGAGACTACGAGCAGTACTTC. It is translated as CASSRGGARGDYEQYF.

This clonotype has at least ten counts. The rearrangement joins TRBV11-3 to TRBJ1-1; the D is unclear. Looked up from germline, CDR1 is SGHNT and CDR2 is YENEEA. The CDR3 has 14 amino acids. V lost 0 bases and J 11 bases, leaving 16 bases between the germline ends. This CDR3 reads CASSLDKGSPGAFF. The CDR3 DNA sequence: TGTGCCAGCAGCTTAGACAAGGGTAGCCCCGGGGCTTTCTTT.

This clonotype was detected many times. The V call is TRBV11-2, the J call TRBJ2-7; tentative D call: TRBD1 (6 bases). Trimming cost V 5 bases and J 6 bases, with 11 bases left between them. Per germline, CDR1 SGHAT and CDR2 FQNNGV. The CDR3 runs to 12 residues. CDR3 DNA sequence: TGTGCCAGCAGCCTCACAGGGACCGAGCAGTACTTC. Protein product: CASSLTGTEQYF.

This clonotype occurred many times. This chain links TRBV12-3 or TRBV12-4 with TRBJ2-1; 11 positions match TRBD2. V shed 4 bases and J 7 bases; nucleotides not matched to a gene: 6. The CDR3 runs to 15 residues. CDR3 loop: CASSSTSGRGNEQFF. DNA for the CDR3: TGTGCCAGCAGTTCTACTAGCGGGAGAGGGAATGAGCAGTTCTTC.

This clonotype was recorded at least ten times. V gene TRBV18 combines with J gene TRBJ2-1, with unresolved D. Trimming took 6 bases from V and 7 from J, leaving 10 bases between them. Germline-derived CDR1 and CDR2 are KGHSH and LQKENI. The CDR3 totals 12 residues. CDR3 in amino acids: CASSPFGNEQFF. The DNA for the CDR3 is TGTGCCAGCTCTCCGTTCGGTAATGAGCAGTTCTTC.

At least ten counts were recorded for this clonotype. The CDR3 DNA reads TGTGCCAGCAGCTTGGCGGTGACAGATGGAAACATTCAGTACTTC. This encodes CASSLAVTDGNIQYF. The chain uses TRBV5-6 and TRBJ2-4, with D maybe TRBD1 (5 bases). CDR1 and CDR2 (germline): SGHDT, YYEEEE. V lost 0 bases and J lost 6, with 13 bases in between. The CDR3 spans 15 residues.

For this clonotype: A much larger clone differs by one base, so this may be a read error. The CDR3 reads CASSLAAETQYF. The CDR3 DNA is TGTGCCAGCAGCTTAGCGGCGGAGACCCAGTACTTC. This chain connects TRBV11-2 to TRBJ2-5; no clear D. The V gene lost 1 base and the J gene lost 5 bases, with 5 bases spanning the gap. The CDR3 loop spans 12 amino acids. Germline assignment: CDR1 SGHAT and CDR2 FQNNGV. The full variable domain, completed using reference TRBV11-2 and TRBJ2-5, is EAGVAQSPRYKIIEKRQSVAFWCNPISGHATLYWYQQILGQGPKLLIQFQNNGVVDDSQLPKDRFSAERLKGVDSTLKIQPAKLEDSAVYLCASSLAAETQYFGPGTRLLVL.

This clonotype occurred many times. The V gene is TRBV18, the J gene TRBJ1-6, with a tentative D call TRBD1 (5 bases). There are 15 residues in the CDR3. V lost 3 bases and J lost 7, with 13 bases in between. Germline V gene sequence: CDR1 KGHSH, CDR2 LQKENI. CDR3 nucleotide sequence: TGTGCCAGCTCACCGACAGCCGCGGGCAATTCACCCCTCCACTTT. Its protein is CASSPTAAGNSPLHF.

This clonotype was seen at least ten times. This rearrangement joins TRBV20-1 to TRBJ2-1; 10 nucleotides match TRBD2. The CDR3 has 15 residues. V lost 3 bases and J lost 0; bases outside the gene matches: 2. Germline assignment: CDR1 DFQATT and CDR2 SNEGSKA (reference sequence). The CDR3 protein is CSASGLAVSYNEQFF. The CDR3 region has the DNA TGCAGTGCTAGTGGACTAGCGGTCTCCTACAATGAGCAGTTCTTC.

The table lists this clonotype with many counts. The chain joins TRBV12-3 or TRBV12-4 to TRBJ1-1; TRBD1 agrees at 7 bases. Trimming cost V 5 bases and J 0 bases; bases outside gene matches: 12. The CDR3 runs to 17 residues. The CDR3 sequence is CASSPIRAGGLNTEAFF. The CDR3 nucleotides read TGTGCCAGCAGTCCCATCCGGGCAGGGGGGTTGAACACTGAAGCTTTCTTT.

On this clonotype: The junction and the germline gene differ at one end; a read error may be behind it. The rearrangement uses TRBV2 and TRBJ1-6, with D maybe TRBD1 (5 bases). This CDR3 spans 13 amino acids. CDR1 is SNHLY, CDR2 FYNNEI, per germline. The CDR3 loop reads CASTGRFNSPLLF. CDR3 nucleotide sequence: TGTGCCAGCACGGGACGGTTCAATTCACCCCTCCTCTTT.

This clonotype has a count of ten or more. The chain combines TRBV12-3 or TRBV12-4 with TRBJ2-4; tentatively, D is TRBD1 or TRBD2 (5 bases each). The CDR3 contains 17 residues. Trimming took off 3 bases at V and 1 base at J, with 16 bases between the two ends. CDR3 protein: CASSLEVAGTAKNIQYF. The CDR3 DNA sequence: TGTGCCAGCAGTTTGGAGGTGGCAGGGACGGCCAAAAACATTCAGTACTTC.

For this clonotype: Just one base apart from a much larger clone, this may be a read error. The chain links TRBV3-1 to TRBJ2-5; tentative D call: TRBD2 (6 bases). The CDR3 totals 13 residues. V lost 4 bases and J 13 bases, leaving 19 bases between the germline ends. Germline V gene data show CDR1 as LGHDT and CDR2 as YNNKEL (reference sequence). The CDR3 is CASSLARTTSTYF. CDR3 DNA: TGTGCCAGCAGCCTGGCCCGGACTACTTCTACGTACTTC.

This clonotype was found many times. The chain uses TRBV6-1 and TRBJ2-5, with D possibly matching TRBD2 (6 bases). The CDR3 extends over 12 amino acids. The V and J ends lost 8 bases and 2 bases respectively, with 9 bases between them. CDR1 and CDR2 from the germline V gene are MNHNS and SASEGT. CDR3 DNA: TGTGCCAGCCGCGGGGCTCAAGAGACCCAGTACTTC. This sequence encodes CASRGAQETQYF.

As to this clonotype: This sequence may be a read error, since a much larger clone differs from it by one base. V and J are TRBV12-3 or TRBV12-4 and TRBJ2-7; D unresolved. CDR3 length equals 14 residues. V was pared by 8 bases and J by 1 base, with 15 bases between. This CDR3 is CASSGLVVSYEQYF. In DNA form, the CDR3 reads TGTGCCAGCTCCGGGCTAGTGGTTTCCTACGAGCAGTACTTC.

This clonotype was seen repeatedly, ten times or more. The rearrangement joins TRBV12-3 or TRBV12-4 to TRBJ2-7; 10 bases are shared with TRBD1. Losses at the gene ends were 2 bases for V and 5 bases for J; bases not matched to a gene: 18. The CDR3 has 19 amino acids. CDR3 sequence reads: CASSLRPLLRDRGSDEQYF. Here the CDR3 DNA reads TGTGCCAGCAGTTTACGACCCCTTCTGCGGGACAGGGGAAGCGACGAGCAGTACTTC.

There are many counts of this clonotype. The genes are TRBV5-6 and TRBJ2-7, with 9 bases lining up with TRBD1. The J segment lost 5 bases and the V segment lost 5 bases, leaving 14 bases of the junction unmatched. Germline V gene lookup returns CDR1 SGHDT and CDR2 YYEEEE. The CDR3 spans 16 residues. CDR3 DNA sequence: TGTGCCAGCAGTGGCTTAACGGGGACAGGGAACGACGAGCAGTACTTC. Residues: CASSGLTGTGNDEQYF. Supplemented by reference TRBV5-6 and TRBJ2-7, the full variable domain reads DAGVTQSPTHLIKTRGQQVTLRCSPKSGHDTVSWYQQALGQGPQFIFQYYEEEERQRGNFPDRFSGHQFPNYSSELNVNALLLGDSALYLCASSGLTGTGNDEQYFGPGTRLTVT.

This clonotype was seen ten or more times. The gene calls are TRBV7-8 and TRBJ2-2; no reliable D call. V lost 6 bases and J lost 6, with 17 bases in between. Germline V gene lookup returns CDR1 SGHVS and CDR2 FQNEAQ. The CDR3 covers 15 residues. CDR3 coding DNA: TGTGCCAGCAGTTTTCGGTCTGAGGAGTCCGGGGAGCTGTTTTTT. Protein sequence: CASSFRSEESGELFF.

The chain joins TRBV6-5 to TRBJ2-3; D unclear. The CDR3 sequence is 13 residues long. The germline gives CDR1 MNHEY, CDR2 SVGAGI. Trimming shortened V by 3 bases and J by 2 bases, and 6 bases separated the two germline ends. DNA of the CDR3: TGTGCCAGCAGTTATTTCCACACAGATACGCAGTATTTT. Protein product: CASSYFHTDTQYF.

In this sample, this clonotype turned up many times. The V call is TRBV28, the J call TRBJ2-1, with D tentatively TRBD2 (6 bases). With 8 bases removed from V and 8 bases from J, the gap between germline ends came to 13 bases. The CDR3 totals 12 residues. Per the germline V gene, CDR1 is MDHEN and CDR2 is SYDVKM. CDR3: CASALGEDEQFF. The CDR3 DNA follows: TGTGCCAGCGCTTTGGGGGAGGATGAGCAGTTCTTC.

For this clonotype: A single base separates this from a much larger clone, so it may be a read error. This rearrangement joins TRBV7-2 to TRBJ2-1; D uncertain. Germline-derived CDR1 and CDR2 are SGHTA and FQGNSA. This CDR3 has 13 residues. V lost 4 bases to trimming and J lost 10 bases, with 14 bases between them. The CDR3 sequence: CASSWERAYEQFF. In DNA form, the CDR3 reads TGTGCCAGCAGCTGGGAAAGGGCCTACGAGCAGTTCTTC.